Below, 20 T cell receptor beta chains from the same sample are listed, as sequenced in a study of a mutant IDH1 vaccine in newly diagnosed glioma. Produced via immunoSEQ multiplex PCR; TCRdb's table is partial and in-frame only. In the table there are around 57,000 clones, approximately 81% of which are singletons. The antigens of these receptors remain unknown. Time point here: week 35, safety follow-up. Vaccination used 300 ug of mutant IDH1 20-mer peptide per dose, with topical imiquimod. Here the sequenced sample was PBMCs, taken from a glioma patient whose treatment included an IDH1 peptide vaccine. The receptors here all came from a man between 25 and 39 years old with glioma.

The V call is TRBV21-1, the J call TRBJ2-3; TRBD2, as called in the table, went unchecked against the DNA. TRBV21-1 is a pseudogene locus. The CDR3 contains 18 residues. The DNA of the CDR3 is TGTGCCAGCAACCAAGGAGGGGCTAGCGGGGGGCTATTAGATACGCAGTATTTT. It encodes CASNQGGASGGLLDTQYF.

The rearrangement uses TRBV7-6 and TRBJ1-6, with unresolved D. CDR3 length: 15 residues. Per germline, CDR1 SGHVS and CDR2 FNYEAQ. V dropped 5 bases and J dropped 5 bases, with 13 bases sitting between them. CDR3 region: CASSLARSDNSPLHF. CDR3 DNA: TGTGCCAGCAGCCTCGCCCGATCCGATAATTCACCCCTCCACTTT.

The chain employs TRBV10-1 and TRBJ2-3, with 9 bases lining up with TRBD2. The junction had 5 bases not matched to a gene; V was cut back by 4 bases and J by 0 bases. CDR1 WNHNN and CDR2 SYGVQD come from the germline V gene (reference sequence). This CDR3 spans 16 amino acids. The CDR3 region has the DNA TGCGCCAGCAGTGTCGGGCGGGGGGGGAGCACAGATACGCAGTATTTT. Translated, it gives CASSVGRGGSTDTQYF.

The V and J genes are TRBV6-1 and TRBJ2-3, with 8 bases aligning to TRBD2. V shed 3 bases, J shed 5 bases, and the junction held 7 bases outside the gene matches. The CDR3 totals 15 residues. CDR1 and CDR2 from the germline V gene are MNHNS and SASEGT. CDR3 in DNA: TGTGCCAGCAGTGACCCAGCGGGGGCGGGAGATACGCAGTATTTT. Translated, it gives CASSDPAGAGDTQYF.

This clone appeared once. J is TRBJ2-2 and V is TRBV5-1; tentative D call: TRBD2 (6 bases). Germline CDR1 is SGHRS and CDR2 is YFSETQ. This CDR3 contains 14 residues. V gave up 3 bases and J gave up 4 bases, with 10 bases separating them. The CDR3, as DNA: TGCGCCAGCAGCTCGGGAGAGCTCACCGGGGAGCTGTTTTTT. Its translation: CASSSGELTGELFF. Full variable domain (remainder filled in from reference TRBV5-1 and TRBJ2-2): KAGVTQTPRYLIKTRGQQVTLSCSPISGHRSVSWYQQTPGQGLQFLFEYFSETQRNKGNFPGRFSGRQFSNSRSEMNVSTLELGDSALYLCASSSGELTGELFFGEGSRLTVL.

The genes are TRBV5-4 and TRBJ1-2; D not resolved. CDR3 size: 13 residues. Trimming cost V 5 bases and J 12 bases, with 20 bases left between them. Germline V lookup: CDR1 SGHNT, CDR2 YYREEE (reference sequence). The CDR3 spells CASRRGLEGGDTF. The CDR3 DNA reads TGTGCCAGCAGGAGAGGTCTTGAAGGTGGGGACACCTTC.

There are a few counts of this clone. V usage is TRBV20-1 and J usage is TRBJ1-1; D uncertain. CDR3 length equals 11 residues. CDR1 and CDR2 (germline): DFQATT, SNEGSKA (reference sequence). V gave up 3 bases and J gave up 6 bases, with 8 bases separating them. For the CDR3, the DNA is TGCAGTGCTAGTAGTTTGGCTGAAGCTTTCTTT. Translating it yields CSASSLAEAFF.

This chain links TRBV27 with TRBJ2-1; a weak D match, TRBD2 (7 bases). This CDR3 spans 17 amino acids. Trimming took off 2 bases at V and 0 bases at J, with 14 bases between the two ends. The germline V gene encodes CDR1 MNHEY and CDR2 SMNVEV (reference sequence). CDR3 coding DNA: TGTGCCAGCAGTTTAATGGGCGGGGGCTACTCCTACAATGAGCAGTTCTTC. It translates to CASSLMGGGYSYNEQFF.

This chain connects TRBV29-1 to TRBJ2-7; 8 bases fit TRBD1. J was trimmed by 1 base and V by 4 bases; bases with no gene match: 9. The germline gives CDR1 SQVTM, CDR2 ANQGSEA. This CDR3 is 15 amino acids long. The CDR3 protein is CSVGTNDRGSYEQYF. CDR3 nucleotide sequence: TGCAGCGTTGGAACTAACGACAGGGGTTCCTACGAGCAGTACTTC.

The V gene is TRBV10-3, the J gene TRBJ2-7, with D tentatively TRBD1 (7 bases). The CDR3 covers 19 residues. Trimming took off 6 bases at V and 4 bases at J, with 31 bases between the two ends. The germline V gene has CDR1 ENHRY and CDR2 SYGVKD. The CDR3 DNA sequence: TGTGCCATCAGGGAGGGGAGACAGGGCCAAAAAGCCGAGACATACGAGCAGTACTTC. Its protein product is CAIREGRQGQKAETYEQYF.

The rearrangement links TRBV25-1 to TRBJ2-1; D might be TRBD1 (6 bases). Trimming pared 6 bases from V and 8 bases from J, leaving 11 bases between. The CDR3 is 12 amino acids. Germline V gives CDR1 MGHDK, CDR2 SYGVNS. In DNA form, the CDR3 reads TGTGCCAGCAGGCCCTACAGGGATGAGCAGTTCTTC. The encoded protein is CASRPYRDEQFF.

The V and J genes are TRBV5-1 and TRBJ2-2; possible D gene TRBD2, 5 bases. Germline V gives CDR1 SGHRS, CDR2 YFSETQ. Between the trimmed V and J ends, which lost 0 bases and 0 bases, there was a span of 9 bases. The CDR3 totals 16 residues. In DNA, the CDR3 is TGCGCCAGCAGCTTGGCGGGAAACACGAACACCGGGGAGCTGTTTTTT. Translating gives CASSLAGNTNTGELFF.

This chain uses TRBV7-2 with TRBJ1-1, with 9 bases lining up with TRBD1. The CDR3 runs to 14 residues. J gave up 4 bases and V 4 bases, and 4 bases lay outside the gene matches. Germline assignment: CDR1 SGHTA and CDR2 FQGNSA. CDR3 sequence reads: CASSSPTGGTEAFF. The CDR3 nucleotides read TGTGCCAGCAGCTCCCCGACAGGGGGCACTGAAGCTTTCTTT.

The chain uses TRBV9 and TRBJ1-2, with a tentative D call TRBD1 (6 bases). There are 13 residues in the CDR3. Germline CDR1 is SGDLS and CDR2 is YYNGEE. Trimming left V 3 bases short and J 6 bases short, with 12 bases between. The CDR3 loop is CASSGRNRDGYTF. The DNA of the CDR3 is TGTGCCAGCAGCGGGAGAAACAGGGATGGCTACACCTTC.

V is TRBV27 and J is TRBJ2-7, with a weak D call TRBD2 (5 bases). The germline gives CDR1 MNHEY, CDR2 SMNVEV (reference sequence). The V end was cut by 1 base, the J end by 2 bases, with 12 bases between. The CDR3 is 15 amino acids. DNA for the CDR3: TGTGCCAGCAGTTTATTTGGGAGCAGACCCTACGAGCAGTACTTC. Protein product: CASSLFGSRPYEQYF.

The gene calls are TRBV28 and TRBJ1-5, with 8 bases that match TRBD1. The CDR3 is 15 amino acids. CDR1 and CDR2 (germline): MDHEN, SYDVKM. The ends lost 2 bases at V and 7 bases at J; junction bases unmatched: 7. CDR3 DNA sequence: TGTGCCAGCAGTTTAGAGGGACAGGCAAGACAGCCCCAGCATTTT. It codes for CASSLEGQARQPQHF.

The chain has TRBV7-8 and TRBJ1-6, with TRBD1 matching over 7 bases. With V trimmed by 3 bases and J by 8 bases, 7 bases remained unmatched. Germline V gene sequence: CDR1 SGHVS, CDR2 FQNEAQ. CDR3 length: 15 residues. The CDR3 DNA reads TGTGCCAGCAGCTTGGTGACAGGGTCTTATTCACCCCTCCACTTT. Protein: CASSLVTGSYSPLHF.

This clone was recorded once. The chain carries TRBV7-9 and TRBJ2-3, with D unresolved. Germline CDR1 SEHNR, CDR2 FQNEAQ (reference sequence). CDR3 length: 13 residues. V dropped 3 bases and J dropped 0 bases, with 4 bases sitting between them. CDR3 coding DNA: TGTGCCAGCAGCTTCGACAGCACAGATACGCAGTATTTT. This codes for CASSFDSTDTQYF.

The chain employs TRBV7-9 and TRBJ2-5, with 7 bases identical to TRBD1. Germline V gives CDR1 SEHNR, CDR2 FQNEAQ (reference sequence). The CDR3 totals 14 residues. With V trimmed by 1 base and J by 3 bases, 2 bases remained unmatched. Here the CDR3 reads CASSLGQGKETQYF. In DNA form, the CDR3 reads TGTGCCAGCAGCTTAGGACAGGGAAAAGAGACCCAGTACTTC.

The chain employs TRBV7-9 and TRBJ1-4; D not resolved. CDR1 SEHNR and CDR2 FQNEAQ come from the germline V gene (reference sequence). The CDR3 loop spans 12 amino acids. V was shortened by 5 bases and J by 8 bases, with 9 bases between the two germline ends. CDR3 DNA: TGTGCCAGCAGCCCCCCGCTAGAAAAACTGTTTTTT. Protein: CASSPPLEKLFF.